The 2 T cell receptor beta chains below come from one sample, sequenced in a study of beta chain features in type 1 diabetes. Every isolated RNA sample was fully reverse transcribed, so sequencing captured expressed TCRB transcripts. Here immunoSEQ multiplex PCR was the method, and the copy in TCRdb shows in-frame clones only, minus some. The repertoire includes roughly 180,000 clones, approximately 8% of them detected once, and roughly 1% sits in the top ten. Study results and caveats: Significant though moderate, a shortening of TCRB CDR3s appeared in all four CD4+ subsets of Type 1 diabetes patients.

No antigen is known for these receptors. The sample was central memory CD4+ T cells from blood. The source of these receptors is a woman in her 40s with type 1 diabetes.

This sequence joins TRBV9 and TRBJ1-3, with a weak D call TRBD1 (6 bases). V shed 3 bases and J shed 4 bases, with 14 bases lying between them. The CDR3 spans 15 residues. Per the germline V gene, CDR1 is SGDLS and CDR2 is YYNGEE. The CDR3 nucleotides read TGTGCCAGCAGCGCAAGCGGGACACAGGGAAACACCATATATTTT. It encodes CASSASGTQGNTIYF.

This clone was seen many times. The genes are TRBV9 and TRBJ2-5; 7 bases are shared with TRBD1. CDR3 length: 17 amino acids. Germline V gene lookup returns CDR1 SGDLS and CDR2 YYNGEE. Trimming removed 3 bases from V and 5 bases from J; junction bases left unmatched: 16. CDR3 DNA sequence: TGTGCCAGCAGCGGGGGACAGAAATCGAGGGGCCGGGAGACCCAGTACTTC. This encodes CASSGGQKSRGRETQYF.